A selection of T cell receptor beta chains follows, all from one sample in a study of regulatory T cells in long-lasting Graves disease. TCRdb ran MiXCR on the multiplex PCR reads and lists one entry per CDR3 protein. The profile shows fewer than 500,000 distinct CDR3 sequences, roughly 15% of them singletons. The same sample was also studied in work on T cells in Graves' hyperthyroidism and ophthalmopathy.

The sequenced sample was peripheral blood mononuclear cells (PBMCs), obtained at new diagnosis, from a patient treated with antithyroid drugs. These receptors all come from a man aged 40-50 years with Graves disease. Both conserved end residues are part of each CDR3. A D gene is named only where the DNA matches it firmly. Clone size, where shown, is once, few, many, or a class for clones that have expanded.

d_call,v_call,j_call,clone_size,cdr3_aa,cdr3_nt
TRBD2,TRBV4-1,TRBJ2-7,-,CASSQGTSGGYEQYF,TGCGCCAGCAGCCAGGGGACTAGCGGGGGGTACGAGCAGTACTTC
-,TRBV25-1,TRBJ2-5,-,CASSDPSTVLETQYF,TGTGCCAGCAGTGACCCCTCGACAGTTCTCGAGACCCAGTACTTC
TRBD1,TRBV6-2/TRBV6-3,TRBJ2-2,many,CASSRGQGANTGELFF,TGTGCCAGTTCCCGCGGACAGGGGGCGAACACCGGGGAGCTGTTTTTT
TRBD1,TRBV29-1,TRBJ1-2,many,CSVPGQGALGSSGYTF,TGCAGCGTACCGGGACAGGGGGCGCTCGGTTCCTCTGGCTACACCTTC
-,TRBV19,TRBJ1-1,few,CASSIKGHGGGTEAFF,TGTGCCAGTAGTATTAAGGGGCATGGTGGCGGCACTGAAGCTTTCTTT
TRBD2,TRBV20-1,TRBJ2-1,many,CTVQDSGRTYNEQFF,TGCACAGTGCAAGACAGCGGGAGAACCTACAATGAGCAGTTCTTC
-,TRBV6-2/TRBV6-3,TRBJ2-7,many,CASSSPQVGEAWKREQYF,TGTGCCAGCAGTTCCCCCCAGGTGGGAGAGGCCTGGAAGAGGGAGCAGTACTTC
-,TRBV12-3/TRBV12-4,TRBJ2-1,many,CASSQGGVYEQFF,TGTGCCAGCAGCCAGGGTGGAGTTTATGAGCAGTTCTTC
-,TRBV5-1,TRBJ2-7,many,CASSLEALDEQYF,TGCGCCAGCAGCTTGGAAGCCCTTGACGAGCAGTACTTC
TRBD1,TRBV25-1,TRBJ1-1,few,CASSEYGTGTATEAFF,TGTGCCAGCAGTGAATACGGGACAGGGACGGCCACTGAAGCTTTCTTT
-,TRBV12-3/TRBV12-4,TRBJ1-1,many,CASSFNRRNTEAFF,TGTGCCAGCAGTTTTAACAGGAGGAACACTGAAGCTTTCTTT
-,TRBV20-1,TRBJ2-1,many,CSARDRALVGDEQFF,TGCAGTGCTAGAGATAGGGCACTAGTGGGGGATGAGCAGTTCTTC
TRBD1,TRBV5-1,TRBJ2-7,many,CASSLSTGQGYEQYF,TGCGCCAGCAGCTTGTCGACGGGACAGGGCTACGAGCAGTACTTC
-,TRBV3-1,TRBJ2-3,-,CASRDHRAPFGDTQYF,TGTGCCAGCAGGGATCACCGGGCTCCATTTGGAGATACGCAGTATTTT
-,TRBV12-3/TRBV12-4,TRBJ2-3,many,CASSQRDTQYF,TGTGCCAGCAGCCAAAGGGATACGCAGTATTTT
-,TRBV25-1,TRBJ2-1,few,CASSEAGRGYNEQFF,TGTGCCAGCAGTGAAGCAGGGAGAGGCTACAATGAGCAGTTCTTC
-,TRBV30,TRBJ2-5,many,CAWSIRGGRGLETQYF,TGTGCCTGGAGTATAAGAGGGGGGAGGGGGTTAGAGACCCAGTACTTC
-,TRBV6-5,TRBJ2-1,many,CASSYDRQSSYNEQFF,TGTGCCAGCAGTTACGACCGACAGAGCTCCTACAATGAGCAGTTCTTC
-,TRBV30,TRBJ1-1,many,CAWGWRVGTEAFF,TGTGCCTGGGGGTGGAGGGTGGGCACTGAAGCTTTCTTT
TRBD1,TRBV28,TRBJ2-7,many,CASRGQGIYEQYF,TGTGCCAGCAGGGGACAGGGGATCTACGAGCAGTACTTC